These T cell receptor beta chains were read from a single sample in a study of T cell repertoires in cytomegalovirus infection. MiXCR, run by TCRdb on the reads, gives a single entry per CDR3 protein. The sample includes about 920,000 distinct CDR3 sequences, approximately 30% of them seen just once. Antigens of these TCRs are unknown. The specimen comprised cultured CD8+ T cells from PBMCs, sampled from culture after CMV antigen stimulation. These receptors were obtained from a human donor in good health (CMV status not recorded). Some clones in this sample may be carry-over from other donors' samples. Both conserved end residues are part of each CDR3. The order of the fields is clone size, V gene, J gene, D gene, CDR3 protein, CDR3 DNA. A D gene is named only where the DNA matches it firmly. Size is omitted from some rows. Given values are once, few, many or a class for expanded clones.

size: .; V: TRBV6-5; J: TRBJ1-1; D: .; CDR3: CASSADEGGTEAFF; DNA: TGTGCCAGCAGTGCCGACGAAGGCGGGACTGAAGCTTTCTTT
size: once; V: TRBV6-8; J: TRBJ1-1; D: .; CDR3: CASSRGTYTEAFF; DNA: TGTGCCAGCAGTCGCGGCACTTACACTGAAGCTTTCTTT
size: few; V: TRBV20-1; J: TRBJ2-5; D: .; CDR3: CSARVVLWETQYF; DNA: TGCAGTGCTAGGGTCGTGTTGTGGGAGACCCAGTACTTC
size: .; V: TRBV24-1; J: TRBJ2-2; D: .; CDR3: CASQMDTGELFF; DNA: TGTGCCAGCCAGATGGACACCGGGGAGCTGTTTTTT
size: few; V: TRBV14; J: TRBJ2-1; D: TRBD2; CDR3: CASSQDSGGRDEQFF; DNA: TGTGCCAGCAGCCAAGATAGCGGGGGAAGGGATGAGCAGTTCTTC
size: .; V: TRBV4-3; J: TRBJ2-1; D: TRBD1; CDR3: CASSQDHPGTGHEQFF; DNA: TGCGCCAGCAGCCAAGATCACCCCGGGACAGGCCATGAGCAGTTCTTC
size: many; V: TRBV7-2; J: TRBJ2-3; D: TRBD2; CDR3: CASGRGGNLADTQYF; DNA: TGTGCCAGCGGGCGGGGGGGCAACCTGGCAGATACGCAGTATTTT
size: once; V: TRBV7-9; J: TRBJ2-5; D: .; CDR3: CASRSGIRTTQYF; DNA: TGTGCCAGCAGATCGGGGATTAGGACGACCCAGTACTTC
size: .; V: TRBV15; J: TRBJ2-2; D: .; CDR3: CATSRDYVGNTGELFF; DNA: TGTGCCACCAGCAGAGATTATGTAGGGAACACCGGGGAGCTGTTTTTT
size: .; V: TRBV6-6; J: TRBJ2-7; D: TRBD2; CDR3: CASSPTSGGSHEQYF; DNA: TGTGCCAGCAGCCCAACTAGCGGGGGATCCCACGAGCAGTACTTC
size: few; V: TRBV5-4; J: TRBJ2-3; D: .; CDR3: CASSPTPGSGSTDTQYF; DNA: TGTGCCAGCAGCCCTACTCCAGGGTCGGGGAGCACAGATACGCAGTATTTT
size: few; V: TRBV12-3/TRBV12-4; J: TRBJ2-1; D: .; CDR3: CASSTGPKDEQFF; DNA: TGTGCCAGCAGTACAGGGCCGAAGGATGAGCAGTTCTTC
size: .; V: TRBV24-1; J: TRBJ2-1; D: TRBD2; CDR3: CATQRGGGNEQFF; DNA: TGTGCCACCCAGCGGGGGGGCGGGAATGAGCAGTTCTTC
size: .; V: TRBV7-4; J: TRBJ1-1; D: .; CDR3: CASSPPGGGDLTEAFF; DNA: TGTGCCAGCAGCCCCCCGGGCGGGGGCGATCTCACTGAAGCTTTCTTT
size: .; V: TRBV6-5; J: TRBJ1-5; D: .; CDR3: CASSYSNEYQPQHF; DNA: TGTGCCAGCAGTTACTCGAACGAATATCAGCCCCAGCATTTT
size: .; V: TRBV6-8; J: TRBJ1-1; D: .; CDR3: CASSPRVRYLNTEAFF; DNA: TGTGCCAGCAGTCCCCGAGTGAGATATCTGAACACTGAAGCTTTCTTT
size: few; V: TRBV6-2/TRBV6-3; J: TRBJ1-1; D: .; CDR3: CASRDFRGLGTEAFF; DNA: TGTGCCAGCAGGGATTTTAGGGGTCTGGGCACTGAAGCTTTCTTT
size: .; V: TRBV5-6; J: TRBJ2-7; D: .; CDR3: CASSLADSDEQYF; DNA: TGTGCCAGCAGCTTGGCCGACAGTGATGAGCAGTACTTC
size: .; V: TRBV7-6; J: TRBJ2-1; D: .; CDR3: CASSLAGGTGDEQFF; DNA: TGTGCCAGCAGCTTAGCGGGAGGCACTGGGGATGAGCAGTTCTTC
size: many; V: TRBV7-2; J: TRBJ1-1; D: .; CDR3: CASWAAQAFF; DNA: TGTGCCAGCTGGGCAGCCCAAGCTTTCTTT
size: .; V: TRBV11-2; J: TRBJ1-1; D: .; CDR3: CASSSLAITGLMNTEAFF; DNA: TGTGCCAGCAGCTCGTTGGCAATTACAGGGTTGATGAACACTGAAGCTTTCTTT
size: .; V: TRBV5-4; J: TRBJ2-1; D: TRBD1; CDR3: CASSLTGQGRYEQFF; DNA: TGTGCCAGCAGCTTAACGGGACAGGGGCGGTATGAGCAGTTCTTC
size: .; V: TRBV12-3/TRBV12-4; J: TRBJ2-7; D: .; CDR3: CASSWVRYEQYF; DNA: TGTGCCAGCAGTTGGGTTCGCTACGAGCAGTACTTC
size: few; V: TRBV7-2; J: TRBJ2-6; D: .; CDR3: CASSKGSGANVLTF; DNA: TGTGCCAGCAGTAAAGGATCTGGGGCCAACGTCCTGACTTTC
size: .; V: TRBV6-1; J: TRBJ2-7; D: TRBD1; CDR3: CASSEGEGTGAYEQYF; DNA: TGTGCCAGCAGTGAAGGAGAGGGGACAGGGGCCTACGAGCAGTACTTC
size: few; V: TRBV13; J: TRBJ1-4; D: .; CDR3: CASSSTGLLGHEKLFF; DNA: TGTGCCAGCAGCTCCACGGGGTTACTTGGGCATGAAAAACTGTTTTTT
size: .; V: TRBV12-3/TRBV12-4; J: TRBJ2-4; D: .; CDR3: CASSFAYNIQYF; DNA: TGTGCCAGCAGTTTTGCGTATAACATTCAGTACTTC
size: .; V: TRBV14; J: TRBJ2-3; D: TRBD1; CDR3: CASSVAGGAADTQYF; DNA: TGTGCCAGCAGCGTTGCAGGGGGCGCGGCAGATACGCAGTATTTT
size: .; V: TRBV19; J: TRBJ1-1; D: .; CDR3: CASSQYTNTEAFF; DNA: TGTGCCAGTAGCCAATACACGAACACTGAAGCTTTCTTT
size: few; V: TRBV14; J: TRBJ1-1; D: .; CDR3: CASSQSQGNTEAFF; DNA: TGTGCCAGCAGCCAATCTCAGGGGAACACTGAAGCTTTCTTT
size: few; V: TRBV10-3; J: TRBJ2-1; D: .; CDR3: CAISESGGGLMGEQFF; DNA: TGTGCCATCAGTGAGTCGGGGGGGGGGCTCATGGGCGAGCAGTTCTTC
size: many; V: TRBV7-9; J: TRBJ2-4; D: .; CDR3: CASSLGSQFDQYF; DNA: TGTGCCAGCAGCTTAGGTTCGCAGTTCGATCAGTACTTC
size: many; V: TRBV7-9; J: TRBJ2-5; D: .; CDR3: CASSLARGRETQYF; DNA: TGTGCCAGCAGCTTAGCCCGGGGGAGAGAGACCCAGTACTTC
size: .; V: TRBV6-5; J: TRBJ1-4; D: .; CDR3: CASSTGPTNEKLFF; DNA: TGTGCCAGCAGTACAGGCCCCACTAATGAAAAACTGTTTTTT
size: few; V: TRBV27; J: TRBJ2-3; D: .; CDR3: CASSPQGSPATDTQYF; DNA: TGTGCCAGCAGTCCCCAAGGGTCGCCTGCGACAGATACGCAGTATTTT
size: .; V: TRBV6-5; J: TRBJ2-5; D: TRBD1; CDR3: CASSQSMTGIETQYF; DNA: TGTGCCAGCAGCCAGAGCATGACAGGGATAGAGACCCAGTACTTC
size: few; V: TRBV18; J: TRBJ1-3; D: .; CDR3: CASSQALSGNTIYF; DNA: TGTGCCAGCTCGCAGGCCCTCTCTGGAAACACCATATATTTT
size: .; V: TRBV2; J: TRBJ2-7; D: .; CDR3: CAGTGGAYEQYF; DNA: TGTGCCGGCACCGGCGGAGCCTACGAGCAGTACTTC
size: few; V: TRBV6-1; J: TRBJ1-1; D: .; CDR3: CASSNLGGEAFF; DNA: TGTGCCAGCAGCAACTTAGGAGGTGAAGCTTTCTTT
size: few; V: TRBV6-5; J: TRBJ2-2; D: .; CDR3: CASSYFRQSTGPGELFF; DNA: TGTGCCAGCAGTTACTTTCGCCAGTCCACGGGACCTGGGGAGCTGTTTTTT
size: .; V: TRBV6-5; J: TRBJ2-5; D: TRBD2; CDR3: CASSYPPGSGGYQETQYF; DNA: TGTGCCAGCAGTTACCCCCCCGGTAGCGGGGGGTATCAAGAGACCCAGTACTTC
size: .; V: TRBV19; J: TRBJ1-1; D: .; CDR3: CASSIEPGTPLNTEAFF; DNA: TGTGCCAGTAGTATAGAACCCGGGACCCCCTTGAACACTGAAGCTTTCTTT
size: many; V: TRBV6-5; J: TRBJ2-1; D: .; CDR3: CASSYGTYNEQFF; DNA: TGTGCCAGCAGCTACGGGACCTACAATGAGCAGTTCTTC
size: .; V: TRBV6-6; J: TRBJ2-2; D: .; CDR3: CASSYSGSVNTGELFF; DNA: TGTGCCAGCAGTTACTCTGGTAGCGTGAACACCGGGGAGCTGTTTTTT
size: .; V: TRBV19; J: TRBJ2-1; D: TRBD1; CDR3: CASSTGQGWNEQFF; DNA: TGTGCCAGTAGTACCGGACAGGGATGGAATGAGCAGTTCTTC
size: few; V: TRBV6-2/TRBV6-3; J: TRBJ1-2; D: .; CDR3: CASTLPGEAHDYTF; DNA: TGTGCCAGCACCCTCCCAGGGGAAGCTCACGACTACACCTTC
size: many; V: TRBV7-6; J: TRBJ2-1; D: .; CDR3: CASSWGGQYNEQFF; DNA: TGTGCCAGCAGCTGGGGGGGGCAGTACAATGAGCAGTTCTTC
size: .; V: TRBV7-8; J: TRBJ2-3; D: TRBD2; CDR3: CASSSVGGTSTDTQYF; DNA: TGTGCCAGCAGCTCGGTCGGGGGGACGAGCACAGATACGCAGTATTTT
size: few; V: TRBV20-1; J: TRBJ1-2; D: .; CDR3: CSGQAGFNYGYTF; DNA: TGCAGTGGTCAAGCAGGGTTTAACTATGGCTACACCTTC
size: few; V: TRBV5-4; J: TRBJ2-5; D: .; CDR3: CASSPGPGTQETQYF; DNA: TGTGCCAGCAGCCCTGGGCCAGGGACACAAGAGACCCAGTACTTC
size: .; V: TRBV25-1; J: TRBJ1-2; D: .; CDR3: CASSGAGSNYGYTF; DNA: TGTGCCAGCAGTGGGGCGGGAAGTAACTATGGCTACACCTTC
size: .; V: TRBV6-5; J: TRBJ2-5; D: .; CDR3: CASSYVIRAETQYF; DNA: TGTGCCAGCAGTTACGTAATTAGGGCCGAGACCCAGTACTTC
size: few; V: TRBV6-1; J: TRBJ1-5; D: .; CDR3: CATGPASNQPQHF; DNA: TGTGCCACCGGGCCAGCAAGCAATCAGCCCCAGCATTTT
size: few; V: TRBV7-9; J: TRBJ2-7; D: TRBD1; CDR3: CASSTGGNYEQYF; DNA: TGTGCCAGCAGTACAGGGGGTAACTACGAGCAGTACTTC
size: few; V: TRBV24-1; J: TRBJ2-3; D: .; CDR3: CATSDSVDTQYF; DNA: TGTGCCACCAGTGATTCGGTGGATACGCAGTATTTT
size: .; V: TRBV7-2; J: TRBJ2-1; D: .; CDR3: CATQGRVNDQFF; DNA: TGTGCCACACAGGGTCGGGTGAATGATCAGTTCTTC
size: once; V: TRBV27; J: TRBJ2-7; D: TRBD2; CDR3: CASSLWGGVMGEQYF; DNA: TGTGCCAGCAGTTTATGGGGGGGGGTAATGGGCGAGCAGTACTTC
size: .; V: TRBV6-5; J: TRBJ1-2; D: .; CDR3: CASSSLPYGYTF; DNA: TGTGCCAGCAGTTCCTTACCCTATGGCTACACCTTC